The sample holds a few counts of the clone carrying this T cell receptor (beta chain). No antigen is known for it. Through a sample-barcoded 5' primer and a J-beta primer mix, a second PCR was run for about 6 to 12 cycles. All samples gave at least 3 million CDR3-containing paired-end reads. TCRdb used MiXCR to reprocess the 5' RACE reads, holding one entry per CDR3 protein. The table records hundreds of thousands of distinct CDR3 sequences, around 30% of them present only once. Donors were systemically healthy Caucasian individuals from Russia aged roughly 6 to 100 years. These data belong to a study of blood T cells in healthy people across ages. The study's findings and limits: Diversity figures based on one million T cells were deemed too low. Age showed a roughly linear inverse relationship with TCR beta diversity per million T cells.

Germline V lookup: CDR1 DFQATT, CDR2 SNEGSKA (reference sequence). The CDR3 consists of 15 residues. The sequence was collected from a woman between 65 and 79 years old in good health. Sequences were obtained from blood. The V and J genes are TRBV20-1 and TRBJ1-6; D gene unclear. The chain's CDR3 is CTPKPAGTGNSPLHF. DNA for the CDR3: TGCACCCCTAAGCCGGCGGGAACGGGCAATTCACCCCTCCACTTT.